This TCR beta chain was retrieved from a study of blood T cell repertoires in COVID-19. The repertoire was sequenced with immunoSEQ multiplex PCR; TCRdb's copy has only in-frame clones and lacks some. There are roughly 140,000 clones in the sample; less than 85% occur only once, and over 7.5% lies in the top ten. This clonotype was sampled from a woman older than 75 in a cohort sampled during active or convalescent COVID-19. The sample was peripheral blood.

The CDR3 region is CASRQGQDRVSAWTQYF. The DNA of the CDR3 is TGTGCCAGCAGGCAAGGGCAGGACAGGGTGTCCGCATGGACCCAGTACTTC. The rearrangement joins TRBV28 to TRBJ2-5; the match to TRBD1 covers 8 bases. This CDR3 has 17 residues. Per germline, CDR1 MDHEN and CDR2 SYDVKM. V shed 6 bases and J 7 bases; nucleotides not matched to a gene: 19. The whole variable domain, remainder taken from reference TRBV28 and TRBJ2-5, is DVKVTQSSRYLVKRTGEKVFLECVQDMDHENMFWYRQDPGLGLRLIYFSYDVKMKEKGDIPEGYSVSREKKERFSLILESASTNQTSMYLCASRQGQDRVSAWTQYFGPGTRLLVL.